This T cell receptor (beta chain) was obtained from a study of monozygotic twins with inflammatory bowel disease. Broader study findings: Part of the variability in patient repertoires may have come from differing immunosuppressive treatments. Healthy co-twins showed greater TCRbeta diversity (inverse Simpson) than IBD patients. Compared with healthy twins, IBD patients shared fewer clonotypes with others, especially with disease activity.

Of note for this clonotype: What it recognizes is unknown.

There were eight separate reactions per sample in which cDNA was made. After re-calling the 5' RACE reads, TCRdb lists one entry per CDR3 protein, DNA absent. The sample table sets out about 160,000 distinct CDR3 sequences. The CDR3 loop spans 16 amino acids. CDR1 KGHDR and CDR2 SFDVKD come from the germline V gene. This sequence was found in a human donor with ulcerative colitis or Crohn's disease, or a healthy co-twin of an affected twin (not recorded which). V is TRBV24-1 and J is TRBJ2-5; TCRdb returns TRBD1, unconfirmable since there is no DNA. Sequences were obtained from blood. The CDR3 sequence: CATSDPRRDQQETQYF.